This is a list of T cell receptor beta chains from one sample in a study of OX40 agonist ivuxolimab in advanced cancers. TCRdb's copy holds only in-frame clones and misses some; the assay was immunoSEQ multiplex PCR. Counted here are 75,000 to 95,000 clones, approximately 86% occurring once; the ten biggest clones make up under 3%. The sequences come from CD4+ or CD8+ T cells sorted from blood, collected in a trial of the OX40 agonist ivuxolimab. The receptors were sampled from an adult with an advanced solid tumor such as melanoma, head and neck, liver or kidney cancer. Each CDR3 is given with its conserved first and last residue. D genes are given only for firm matches. Expanded clones are given a class, and other clones once, few, many or no size at all.

J gene,V gene,clone size,D gene,CDR3 protein,CDR3 DNA
TRBJ2-3,TRBV10-2,NA,NA,CASGVSTDTQYF,TGCGCCAGCGGGGTGAGCACAGATACGCAGTATTTT
TRBJ1-1,TRBV19,NA,NA,CAITTPGNTEAFF,TGTGCCATTACGACGCCGGGGAACACTGAAGCTTTCTTT
TRBJ2-2,TRBV6-1,NA,NA,CASTKRDTGELFF,TGTGCCAGCACGAAGAGGGACACCGGGGAGCTGTTTTTT
TRBJ1-3,TRBV4-3,once,TRBD1,CASSQEPGGTVSGNTIYF,TGCGCCAGCAGCCAAGAGCCTGGGGGGACAGTCTCTGGAAACACCATATATTTT
TRBJ2-1,TRBV6-1,NA,TRBD2,CASSEARIAGEPFNEQFF,TGTGCCAGCAGTGAAGCGCGAATAGCGGGGGAACCCTTCAATGAGCAGTTCTTC
TRBJ2-7,TRBV18,NA,NA,CASSPQWGRDYEQYF,TGTGCCAGCTCACCACAATGGGGGCGTGATTACGAGCAGTACTTC
TRBJ1-1,TRBV2,few,NA,CASSEDYTEAFF,TGTGCCAGCAGTGAAGATTACACTGAAGCTTTCTTT
TRBJ1-1,TRBV5-1,once,NA,CASSLDFLVAFF,TGCGCCAGCAGCTTGGACTTTCTCGTAGCTTTCTTT
TRBJ1-6,TRBV5-1,NA,NA,CASSPEVNSPLHF,TGCGCCAGCAGTCCCGAGGTCAATTCACCCCTCCACTTT
TRBJ1-5,TRBV19,NA,NA,CASATNRESFMQPQHF,TGTGCCAGTGCAACGAACAGGGAATCCTTTATGCAGCCCCAGCATTTT
TRBJ1-1,TRBV2,NA,TRBD1,CASCRQGLANTEAFF,TGTGCCAGCTGTAGACAGGGATTGGCAAACACTGAAGCTTTCTTT
TRBJ1-4,TRBV28,NA,NA,CAIQGGEKLFF,TGTGCCATCCAAGGGGGAGAAAAACTGTTTTTT
TRBJ2-7,TRBV19,NA,NA,CASSTQGGGEQYF,TGTGCCAGTAGTACCCAGGGGGGCGGAGAGCAGTACTTC
TRBJ1-4,TRBV13,NA,TRBD1,CASSPSLITGGDEKLFF,TGTGCCAGCAGCCCGTCTCTCATCACAGGGGGGGATGAAAAACTGTTTTTT
TRBJ1-4,TRBV29-1,NA,TRBD1,CSVRTGDEKLFF,TGCAGCGTTCGAACAGGGGATGAAAAACTGTTTTTT
TRBJ1-1,TRBV2,NA,NA,CASSDEGFHTNTEAFF,TGTGCCAGCAGTGACGAAGGATTTCATACGAACACTGAAGCTTTCTTT
TRBJ2-3,TRBV18,NA,TRBD1,CASSPSGTGRSTDTQYF,TGTGCCAGCTCACCCTCCGGGACAGGGAGGAGTACAGATACGCAGTATTTT
TRBJ1-1,TRBV2,NA,NA,CASRRQGFTEAFF,TGTGCCAGCAGGCGGCAGGGTTTCACTGAAGCTTTCTTT
TRBJ1-5,TRBV4-2,few,TRBD1,CASSQDGDRADQPQHF,TGTGCCAGCAGCCAAGATGGGGACAGGGCGGATCAGCCCCAGCATTTT
TRBJ2-3,TRBV7-3,NA,NA,CASSTRTGITDTQYF,TGTGCCAGCAGCACAAGGACGGGGATAACAGATACGCAGTATTTT
TRBJ1-5,TRBV19,once,TRBD1,CASKFRDSYQPQHF,TGTGCCAGTAAGTTTAGGGACAGTTATCAGCCCCAGCATTTT
TRBJ2-5,TRBV5-1,NA,NA,CASSGGTASQETQYF,TGCGCCAGCAGCGGCGGGACGGCGTCTCAAGAGACCCAGTACTTC
TRBJ2-3,TRBV6-5,NA,TRBD1,CASSYSGQREDTQYF,TGTGCCAGCAGTTACTCGGGACAGAGAGAAGATACGCAGTATTTT
TRBJ1-6,TRBV28,NA,TRBD1,CASSLPGQGQLTHSPLHF,TGTGCCAGCAGTTTGCCGGGACAGGGACAACTAACCCATTCACCCCTCCACTTT
TRBJ2-1,TRBV2,NA,NA,CASMQRVYNEQFF,TGTGCCAGCATGCAGCGGGTTTACAATGAGCAGTTCTTC
TRBJ1-1,TRBV5-5,NA,NA,CASSFSPDVNTEAFF,TGTGCCAGCAGCTTTAGCCCGGATGTGAACACTGAAGCTTTCTTT
TRBJ1-2,TRBV28,NA,NA,CASSYDFYGYTF,TGTGCCAGCAGTTACGACTTCTATGGCTACACCTTC
TRBJ2-7,TRBV6-6,NA,TRBD1,CASSYMRTGVGEQYF,TGTGCCAGCAGTTACATGCGGACAGGGGTGGGCGAGCAGTACTTC
TRBJ2-3,TRBV4-2,NA,NA,CASSLGGQGRDTQYF,TGTGCCAGCAGCCTTGGGGGGCAGGGCCGGGATACGCAGTATTTT
TRBJ2-7,TRBV4-1,NA,NA,CASSQGPDPYEQYF,TGCGCCAGCAGCCAAGGGCCGGATCCTTACGAGCAGTACTTC
TRBJ2-3,TRBV4-3,NA,NA,CASSQDVRTDTQYF,TGCGCCAGCAGCCAAGATGTCCGAACAGATACGCAGTATTTT
TRBJ2-5,TRBV7-9,NA,NA,CASSLMGTETQYF,TGTGCCAGCAGCTTAATGGGCACGGAGACCCAGTACTTC
TRBJ2-3,TRBV7-2,NA,NA,CASSYRAGTDTQYF,TGTGCCAGCAGCTATCGGGCGGGGACAGATACGCAGTATTTT
TRBJ1-1,TRBV7-3,few,NA,CASSYTWNTEAFF,TGTGCCAGCAGCTATACATGGAACACTGAAGCTTTCTTT
TRBJ1-5,TRBV5-6,NA,TRBD1,CASSLSGQVAGQPQHF,TGTGCCAGCAGCTTGTCGGGACAGGTGGCGGGTCAGCCCCAGCATTTT
TRBJ2-1,TRBV6-5,NA,TRBD2,CASSPLAGGYNEQFF,TGTGCCAGCAGCCCACTAGCGGGGGGGTACAATGAGCAGTTCTTC
TRBJ1-5,TRBV5-7,NA,NA,CASSLVTRRVDNQPQHF,TGTGCCAGCAGCTTGGTCACTCGCAGGGTTGACAATCAGCCCCAGCATTTT
TRBJ2-7,TRBV6-5,NA,TRBD1,CASRTRDRVGEQYF,TGTGCCAGCAGGACCAGGGACAGGGTTGGCGAGCAGTACTTC
TRBJ2-2,TRBV19,few,NA,CASSMFWDTGELFF,TGTGCCAGTAGTATGTTTTGGGACACCGGGGAGCTGTTTTTT
TRBJ2-3,TRBV4-2,few,NA,CASSQEVLAGSTDTQYF,TGTGCCAGCAGCCAAGAGGTATTGGCGGGGAGCACAGATACGCAGTATTTT
TRBJ1-2,TRBV27,NA,NA,CASAVGMKGYGYTF,TGTGCCAGCGCCGTAGGGATGAAGGGCTATGGCTACACCTTC
TRBJ1-2,TRBV4-3,NA,NA,CASSQGSGGWANYGYTF,TGCGCCAGCAGCCAAGGATCCGGGGGATGGGCCAACTATGGCTACACCTTC
TRBJ2-3,TRBV19,NA,NA,CASSILNAPSTDTQYF,TGTGCCAGTAGTATTTTGAACGCCCCTAGCACAGATACGCAGTATTTT
TRBJ2-1,TRBV28,NA,NA,CASSSPQEGTNEQFF,TGCGCCAGCAGTTCCCCTCAGGAGGGGACGAACGAGCAGTTCTTC
TRBJ2-4,TRBV6-1,NA,TRBD2,CASSASSGGVWNIQYF,TGTGCCAGCAGTGCTTCTAGCGGGGGGGTGTGGAACATTCAGTACTTC
TRBJ2-1,TRBV6-5,NA,TRBD2,CASSPGLAGSNEQFF,TGTGCCAGCAGCCCGGGACTAGCAGGATCCAATGAGCAGTTCTTC